This TCR beta chain was retrieved from a study of blood T cell repertoires in COVID-19. Turning to the study itself: From the United States, Italy and Spain came samples of acute and convalescent COVID-19. From T cells, B-cell-depleted T cells, or PBMCs came the material, which was cDNA or gDNA.

Trimming cost V 2 bases and J 1 base; bases outside gene matches: 12. Germline CDR1 and CDR2: LGHDT and YNNKEL (reference sequence). The CDR3 sequence is 20 residues long. Authors' analysis steps: The authors estimated nucleated cell counts from reference gene primer amplification. Only in-frame clones appear in the TCRdb table, and some are missing; sequencing was by immunoSEQ multiplex PCR. V, J and clone size reflect that table, while D and trimming were determined from the DNA. Among roughly 250,000 clones, over 65% were seen once, and the ten largest hold about 3.5%. This TCR came from a woman aged 80 or over with acute or convalescent COVID-19. The sample was peripheral blood. The V and J genes are TRBV3-1 (or the pseudogene TRBV3-2) and TRBJ2-4, with TRBD1 matching over 12 bases. This chain's CDR3 is CASSQLVGTGGAIAKNIQYF. The CDR3 region has the DNA TGTGCCAGCAGCCAATTGGTAGGGACAGGGGGCGCAATTGCCAAAAACATTCAGTACTTC.